This paragraph covers one T cell receptor beta chain sequence. The sample originates from a study of regulatory T cells in long-lasting Graves disease. Sequencing libraries for TCR beta were prepared with iRepertoire HTBI primers and Arm-PCR of CDR3 regions. TCRdb itself ran the multiplex PCR reads through MiXCR, one entry per CDR3 protein. The sample shows about 470,000 distinct CDR3 sequences, 20% to 25% of them seen only once. The CDR3 spans 12 residues. Per the germline V gene, CDR1 is SGHNT and CDR2 is YENEEA. V lost 5 bases, J lost 3 bases, and 7 bases lay in between. Time point defined: persistent/refractory GD, antithyroid drugs over 5 years with positive TRAb. Construction of the TCR library relied on RNA isolated from PBMCs.

J is TRBJ2-5 and V is TRBV11-3, with D maybe TRBD2 (5 bases). Sample: peripheral blood mononuclear cells (PBMCs), taken when the disease was refractory, from a patient treated with antithyroid drugs. The clonotype originates from a female donor with Graves disease. The CDR3 DNA is TGTGCCAGCAGCGCAGCGGAAGAGACCCAGTACTTC. It is translated as CASSAAEETQYF.